Below, one T cell receptor (beta chain) is given with its context. What it binds is unknown. This sample is part of a study of cytomegalovirus exposure and HLA in healthy donors. The overall study: In an earlier analysis, approximately 120 million unique TCR beta sequences were found from about 180 million T cells. General observations from the study: Sequencing likely produced, as an artifact, a cluster of highly shared sequence variants. Relative to equally common others, HLA-associated TCR beta chains showed greater clonal expansion in a later analysis.

Germline lookup yields CDR1 GTSNPN and CDR2 SVGIG (reference sequence). V was clipped by 7 bases and J by 4 bases, with 22 bases between them. The CDR3 consists of 15 residues. Amplification used 60 Vbeta primers and 13 Jbeta primers. Original data processing: Approximately 11 million of tens of millions of unique TCR beta chains were shared, per a later count. The assay was immunoSEQ multiplex PCR, and TCRdb's table has in-frame clones only and misses some. V and J calls and clone size are those listed in that table; D and trimming were worked out from the DNA. The sample lists about 200,000 clones; around 78% were seen once.

The sequenced sample consisted of PBMCs. The chain uses TRBV30 and TRBJ1-1, with D perhaps matching TRBD1 (5 bases). This clonotype originated in a man aged 30-40 years in good health and CMV-seronegative. This CDR3 reads CASTSDRGLSTEAFF. In DNA form, the CDR3 reads TGTGCCTCAACCTCAGATAGGGGCCTGAGCACTGAAGCTTTCTTT.